Sequencing of this T cell receptor (beta chain) was carried out in a study of early T cells in non-severe SARS-CoV-2 infection. Study information: From unsorted whole blood, bulk RNA was sequenced, and the chains remained unpaired.

This CDR3 is built from 14 residues. J lost 9 bases, V lost 6 bases, and 6 bases had no gene match. Researchers attached unique molecular identifiers to individual cDNA molecules. One entry per CDR3 protein results from TCRdb running MiXCR on the 5' RACE reads. The table has some 96,000 distinct CDR3 sequences, 13% seen once; the top ten hold around 2.4%. This sequence was found in an adult who was a healthcare worker with PCR-confirmed SARS-CoV-2 infection or an uninfected control (not recorded which). This sequence joins TRBV12-3 or TRBV12-4 and TRBJ2-1; 12 bases match TRBD2. Sequencing input: whole blood. The CDR3 DNA reads as TGTGCCAGCAGCCTAGCGGGGGGGCCGAGTGAGCAGTTCTTC. Translating gives CASSLAGGPSEQFF.